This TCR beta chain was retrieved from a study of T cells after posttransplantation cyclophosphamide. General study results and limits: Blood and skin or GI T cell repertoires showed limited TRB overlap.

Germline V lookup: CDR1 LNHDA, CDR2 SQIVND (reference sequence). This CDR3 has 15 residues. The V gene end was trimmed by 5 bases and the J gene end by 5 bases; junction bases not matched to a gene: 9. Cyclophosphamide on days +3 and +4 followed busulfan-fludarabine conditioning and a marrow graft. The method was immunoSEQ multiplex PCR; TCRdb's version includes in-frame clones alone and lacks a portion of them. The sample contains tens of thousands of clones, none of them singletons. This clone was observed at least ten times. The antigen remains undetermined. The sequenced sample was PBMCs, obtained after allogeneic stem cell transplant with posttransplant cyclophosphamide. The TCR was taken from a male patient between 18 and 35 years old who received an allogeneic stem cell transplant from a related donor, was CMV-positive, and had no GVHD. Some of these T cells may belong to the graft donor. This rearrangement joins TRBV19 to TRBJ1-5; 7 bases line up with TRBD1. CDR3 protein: CASSRDSNSDQPQHF. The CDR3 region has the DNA TGTGCCAGTAGTCGGGACAGCAACTCTGATCAGCCCCAGCATTTT.